The TCR beta chain described here comes from a study of cytomegalovirus exposure and HLA in healthy donors. The PCR had 60 Vbeta and 13 Jbeta primers. Produced via immunoSEQ multiplex PCR; TCRdb's table is partial and in-frame only. The sample shows roughly 230,000 clones, around 90% of them seen only once. Broader study findings: Earlier results showed most TCR beta V segments being productive about 87% or about 30% of the time. In a later analysis, DRB1 alleles had the most associated TCRs; HLA-C alleles the fewest.

For this clone: Its antigen is not identified.

The CDR3 covers 14 residues. The germline V and J ends were trimmed by 6 bases and 8 bases, with 19 bases remaining between them. Germline V lookup: CDR1 MNHNS, CDR2 SASEGT. The V gene is TRBV6-1, the J gene TRBJ1-2; D possibly corresponds to TRBD1 (5 bases). The sequenced sample was PBMCs. The TCR originated in a girl aged 2-10 years in good health and CMV-seronegative. As DNA, the CDR3 is TGTGCCAGCAGGCCAGGGCCCGATGGATGGGGCTACACCTTC. Translation: CASRPGPDGWGYTF.